This T cell receptor (beta chain) was found in a study of blood T cells in healthy people across ages. A second 7 to 11 cycle PCR used barcoded and J-beta primers. TCRdb recomputed calls from the 5' RACE reads with MiXCR, one row per CDR3 protein. The top ten clones hold around 8% of a sample with about 1,400,000 distinct CDR3 sequences, 35% to 45% of them seen once. Isolated PBMCs totaled at least 6 million in each sample. Germline lookup yields CDR1 MGHRA and CDR2 YSYEKL. Between the trimmed V and J ends, which lost 3 bases and 6 bases, there was a span of 17 bases. The CDR3 totals 15 residues. The origin of this receptor is a woman aged 18-30 years in good health. This chain connects TRBV4-1 to TRBJ1-1; D may be TRBD1 (5 bases). Sequenced material: blood. The CDR3 DNA follows: TGCGCCAGCAGCCACCCGGCCGGGGGGTTGGCTGAAGCTTTCTTT. It translates to CASSHPAGGLAEAFF.